This T cell receptor (beta chain) was sequenced for a study of blood T cell repertoires in COVID-19. Study context: The samples span acute and convalescent COVID-19 from the United States, Italy and Spain.

The CDR3 spans 18 residues. V gave up 3 bases and J gave up 5 bases; unmatched junction bases: 12. The V gene's germline CDR1 is SGHRS and CDR2 YFSETQ. Clones were sequenced by immunoSEQ multiplex PCR, and TCRdb holds only the in-frame ones, with some missing. The repertoire holds some 220,000 clones, with about 82% as singletons. The receptor was isolated from a woman aged 55 to 70 with active or convalescent COVID-19. This sequence joins TRBV5-1 and TRBJ2-2; 11 bases map to TRBD2. The sample was peripheral blood. CDR3 region: CASSSGTSGRRGTGELFF. The CDR3 region has the DNA TGCGCCAGCAGCTCGGGGACTAGCGGTCGAAGGGGGACCGGGGAGCTGTTTTTT.